This T cell receptor (beta chain) comes out of a study of shared clonotypes between healthy human individuals. The V end lost 3 bases, the J end lost 4 bases, and 16 bases lay between the germline ends. The CDR3 loop spans 16 amino acids. The germline CDR1 and CDR2 sequences are MGHRA and YSYEKL. Data came from immunoSEQ multiplex PCR; TCRdb stores just in-frame clones and leaves some out. The sample holds some 2,400,000 clones, approximately 95% seen once. The sequenced material came from naive CD4+ T cells sorted from blood. Subset defined: CD45RA+ positively selected. The rearrangement uses TRBV4-1 and TRBJ2-1; D gene unclear. The clonotype was recovered from a man aged 18 to 29 in good health. CDR3 amino acids: CASSQFTLKPYNEQFF. The CDR3 DNA reads TGCGCCAGCAGCCAGTTTACCTTGAAACCTTACAATGAGCAGTTCTTC.